This T cell receptor (delta chain) was sequenced for a study of γδ T cells in repeated Plasmodium falciparum infection (dated by TCRdb to about 2021). Broadly, across the study: In the natural-infection arm, Malian children exposed to intense seasonal malaria transmission were enrolled and compared against age and gender matched Australian children. Controlled-infection subjects were sampled at baseline, immediately before selected infections, and 21 days after each infection. Malian gammadelta TCR repertoires were analysed cross-sectionally during no-transmission periods and were analysed longitudinally across acute febrile malaria episodes. Four controlled human malaria infections were administered to about five malaria-naive U.S. adults over around 630 days by bites from P. falciparum NF54-infected Anopheles stephensi mosquitoes. Using both natural infection in Mali and controlled human malaria infection, the study looked at the way repeated Plasmodium falciparum infection shapes the human gammadelta T cell repertoire.

CDR1 and CDR2 (TSWWSYY, QGS) derive from the germline V gene. The CDR3 goes from the cysteine to the phenylalanine over 23 residues. The read is trimmed to its CDR3 DNA, 69 bases read in frame from base 1. Clipping removes 1 base from V and 3 bases from J, with 28 as the unmatched junction base count. The research as a whole found: The Malian cohort was drawn from a small rural village made up mostly of one ethnic group, which limits generalizability. Because the controlled-infection cohort was small, analysis of inter-individual variability in gammadelta T cell responses was limited. Vdelta2-negative gammadelta TCR repertoires from Malian children appeared more clonally expanded, less diverse and less shared than those of Australian children. Waves of new clonotype selection in Vdelta2-negative, largely Vdelta1+, gammadelta TCR repertoires appeared to be driven by repeated controlled infections. A highly stable polyclonal repertoire over time and infection, with many inter-individual overlapping TCRgamma sequences, was shown by Vgamma9/Vdelta2+ TCR repertoires.

For bulk TCR repertoire analysis, Vgamma9/Vdelta2+ and Vdelta2-negative gammadelta T cell populations were flow-sorted out of peripheral blood mononuclear cells. On this clone itself: Its antigen remains unidentified. This DNA's translation and the protein TCRdb lists, from a much larger clone, do not match at residue 6, likely due to a read error; the protein shown is translated from the DNA.

Libraries were prepared through multiplex PCR. Sequencing instrument: Illumina MiSeq. From each sorted gammadelta T cell sample, both TCR gamma (TRG) and TCR delta (TRD) chains were sequenced. Per the original workflow: The repertoire analyses drew on clonotype tree plots, the accumulated frequency of the top 20 clonotypes, and diversity index (DI) and D75 metrics. After TCRdb called clones again from the public reads with CATT, rows with identical DNA were merged. TCRdb, not the authors, supplied the V and J calls. Within this sample are 70,000 to 95,000 delta-chain clones, with under 1.5% of them counted one time only. The ten biggest clones cover around 8.5% of the sample.

The sequencing sample was made of gamma-delta T cells from blood. The rearranged segments are TRDV1 and TRDJ1; TRDD3 lines up with 8 middle nucleotides. Germline matching of the DNA provided the J gene here, since TCRdb leaves it blank. The clonotype was recovered from a pool of human donors (malaria-infected and uninfected, not separated). The DNA is TGTGCTCTTGGGGAACCGTTTCCATCCACACTTATAATTGGGGGATCTGGATCCGATAAACTCATCTTT. Translated, it reads CALGEPFPSTLIIGGSGSDKLIF.